The clone carrying this TCR beta chain was detected only a few times. Because it lacks the conserved phenylalanine or tryptophan at the end, this CDR3 is likely a read error. The library came from three nested PCR rounds adapted from ARM-PCR protocols. MiXCR, run by TCRdb on the multiplex PCR reads, gives a single entry per CDR3 protein. Seen here are around 70,000 distinct CDR3 sequences, more than 70% observed once, and the top ten hold about 28%. In germline, CDR1 is DFQATT, CDR2 SNEGSKA (reference sequence). This CDR3 spans 15 amino acids. The junction had 12 bases not matched to a gene; V was cut back by 5 bases and J by 4 bases. The sample originates from a study of tumor and adjacent non-tumor tissue in lung cancer. Overall study context: On average, productive TCRbeta reads reached about 4.17 million per sample.

The template was RNA from unsorted bulk tissue. The chain has TRBV20-1 and TRBJ2-7; 9 bases are a match to TRBD2. The clonotype was recovered from a man aged 55-75 years with non-small cell lung cancer. Material for sequencing was lung tumor tissue. CDR3 protein: CSAPINSGSGYEQYL. The CDR3 region has the DNA TGCAGTGCTCCCATTAATAGCGGGAGTGGGTACGAGCAGTACCTC.